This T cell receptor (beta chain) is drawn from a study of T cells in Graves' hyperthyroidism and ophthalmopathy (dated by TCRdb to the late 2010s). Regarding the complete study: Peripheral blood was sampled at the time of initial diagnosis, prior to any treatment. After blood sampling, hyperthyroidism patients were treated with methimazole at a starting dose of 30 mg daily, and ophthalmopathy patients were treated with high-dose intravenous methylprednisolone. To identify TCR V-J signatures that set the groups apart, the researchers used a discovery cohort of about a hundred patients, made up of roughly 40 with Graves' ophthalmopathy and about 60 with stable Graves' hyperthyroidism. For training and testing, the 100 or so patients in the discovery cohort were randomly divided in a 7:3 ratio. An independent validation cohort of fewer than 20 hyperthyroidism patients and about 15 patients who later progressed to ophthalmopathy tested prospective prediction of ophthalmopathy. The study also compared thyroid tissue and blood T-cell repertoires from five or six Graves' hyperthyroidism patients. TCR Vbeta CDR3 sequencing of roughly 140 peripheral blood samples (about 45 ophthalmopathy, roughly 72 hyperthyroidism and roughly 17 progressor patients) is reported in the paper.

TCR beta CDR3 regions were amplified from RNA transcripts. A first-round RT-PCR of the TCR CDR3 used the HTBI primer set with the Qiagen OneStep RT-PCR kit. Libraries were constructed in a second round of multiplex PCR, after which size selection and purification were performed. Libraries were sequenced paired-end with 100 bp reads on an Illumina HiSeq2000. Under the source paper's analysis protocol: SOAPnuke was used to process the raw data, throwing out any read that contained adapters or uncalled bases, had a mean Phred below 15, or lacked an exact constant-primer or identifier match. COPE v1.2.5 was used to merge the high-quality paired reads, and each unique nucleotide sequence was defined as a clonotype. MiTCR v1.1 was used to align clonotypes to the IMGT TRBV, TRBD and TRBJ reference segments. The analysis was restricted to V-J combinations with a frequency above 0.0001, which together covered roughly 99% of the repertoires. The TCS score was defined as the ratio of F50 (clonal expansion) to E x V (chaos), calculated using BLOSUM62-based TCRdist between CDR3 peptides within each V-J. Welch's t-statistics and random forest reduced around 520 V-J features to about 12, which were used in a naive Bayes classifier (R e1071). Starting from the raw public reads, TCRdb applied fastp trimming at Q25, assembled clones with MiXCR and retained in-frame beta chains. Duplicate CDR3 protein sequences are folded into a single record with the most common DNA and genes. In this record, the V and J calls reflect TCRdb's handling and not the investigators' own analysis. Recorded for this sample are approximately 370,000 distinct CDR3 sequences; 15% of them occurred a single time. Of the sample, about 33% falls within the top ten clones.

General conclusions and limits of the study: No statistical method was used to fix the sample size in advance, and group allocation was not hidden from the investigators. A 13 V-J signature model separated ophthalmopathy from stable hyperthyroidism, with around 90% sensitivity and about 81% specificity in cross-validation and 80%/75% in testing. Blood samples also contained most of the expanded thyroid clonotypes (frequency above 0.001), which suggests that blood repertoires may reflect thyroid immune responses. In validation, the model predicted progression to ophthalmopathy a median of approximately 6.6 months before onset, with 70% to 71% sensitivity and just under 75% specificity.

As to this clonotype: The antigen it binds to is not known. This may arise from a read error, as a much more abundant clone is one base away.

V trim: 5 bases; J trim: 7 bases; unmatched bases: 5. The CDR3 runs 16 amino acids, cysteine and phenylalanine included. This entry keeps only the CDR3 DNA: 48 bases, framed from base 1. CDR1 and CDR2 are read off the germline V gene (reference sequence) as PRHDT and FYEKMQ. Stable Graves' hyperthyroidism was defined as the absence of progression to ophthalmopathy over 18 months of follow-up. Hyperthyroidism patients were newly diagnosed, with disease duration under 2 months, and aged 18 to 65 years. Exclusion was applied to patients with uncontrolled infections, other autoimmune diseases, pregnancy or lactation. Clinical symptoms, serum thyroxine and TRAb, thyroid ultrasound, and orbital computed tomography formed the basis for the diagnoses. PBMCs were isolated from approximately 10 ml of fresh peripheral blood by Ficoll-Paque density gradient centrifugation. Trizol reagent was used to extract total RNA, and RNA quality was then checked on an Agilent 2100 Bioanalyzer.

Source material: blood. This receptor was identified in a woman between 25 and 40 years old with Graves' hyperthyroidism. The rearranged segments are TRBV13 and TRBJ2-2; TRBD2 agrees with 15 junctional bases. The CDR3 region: CASSRTSGRAGGELFF. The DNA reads TGTGCCAGCAGCCGGACTAGCGGGAGGGCCGGCGGGGAGCTGTTTTTT.